This is a list of T cell receptor beta chains from one sample in a study of blood T cell repertoires in COVID-19. Profiling relied on immunoSEQ multiplex PCR, and the TCRdb table lists in-frame clones only, not all of them. The repertoire consists of roughly 220,000 clones, with over 75% occurring once and the leading ten covering around 4.7%. The specimen sequenced was PBMCs or T cells enriched from blood (not recorded which). The source is a man aged 25-40 years with acute COVID-19. Each CDR3 is given with its conserved first and last residue. A D gene is named only where the DNA matches it firmly. The size entry is marked missing in some rows and otherwise reads once, few, many or a size class.

abundance	d_gene	j_gene	v_gene	CDR3nt	CDR3aa
few	NA	TRBJ1-1	TRBV29-1	TGCAGCGTTGTCCCGTTAATCAACACTGAAGCTTTCTTT	CSVVPLINTEAFF
NA	NA	TRBJ2-3	TRBV7-3	TGTGCCAGCAGCTCCTTCTCTACTAGCACAGATACGCAGTATTTT	CASSSFSTSTDTQYF
few	TRBD1	TRBJ2-7	TRBV29-1	TGCAGCGTTGAAGGACAGGGTTCCCTCTTCGTGCAGTACTTC	CSVEGQGSLFVQYF
NA	TRBD2	TRBJ2-7	TRBV7-9	TGTGCCAGCAGTCTTCGGACTAGCGGGTCAACCTACGAGCAGTACTTC	CASSLRTSGSTYEQYF
NA	TRBD2	TRBJ2-7	TRBV9	TGTGCCAGCAGCGTAGGGACTAGCGCTGCCTACGAGCAGTACTTC	CASSVGTSAAYEQYF
NA	TRBD1	TRBJ1-5	TRBV2	TGTGCCAGCAGAGTGGGACAGTTAAACTATCAGCCCCAGCATTTT	CASRVGQLNYQPQHF
NA	NA	TRBJ1-6	TRBV4-1	TGCGCCAGCAGCCCAGGGGTAAGATCACCCCTCCACTTT	CASSPGVRSPLHF
NA	TRBD1	TRBJ1-4	TRBV18	TGTGCCAGCTCCCTCCGGGACAGGAATGAAAAACTGTTTTTT	CASSLRDRNEKLFF
few	NA	TRBJ2-5	TRBV11-2	TGTGCCAGCAGCTACCAGTCAGGGAATCAAGAGACCCAGTACTTC	CASSYQSGNQETQYF
NA	NA	TRBJ1-2	TRBV20-1	TGCCTCCCAGGGTACGGCTACACCTTC	CLPGYGYTF
NA	TRBD2	TRBJ2-1	TRBV9	TGTGCCAGCAGCGTATCGGGAGGAGCGGGGGGCTACAATGAGCAGTTCTTC	CASSVSGGAGGYNEQFF
few	TRBD1	TRBJ1-6	TRBV19	TGTGCCAGTAGTATGGGGACAGGGTCTGGGTCACCCCTCCACTTT	CASSMGTGSGSPLHF
NA	NA	TRBJ1-1	TRBV7-9	TGTGCCAGCAGCTCTCTACCTAAAATCTTCTTT	CASSSLPKIFF
few	NA	TRBJ1-1	TRBV13	TGTGCCAGCAGCGCCAAAGGGGGGGGGAACACTGAAGCTTTCTTT	CASSAKGGGNTEAFF
NA	NA	TRBJ1-3	TRBV7-3	TGTGCCAGCAGCCCCACAGGGCCCTCTGGAAACACCATATATTTT	CASSPTGPSGNTIYF
NA	TRBD1	TRBJ1-6	TRBV11-2	TGTGCCAGCAGCCGGACAGGGGTGTTCTCCTATAATTCACCCCTCCACTTT	CASSRTGVFSYNSPLHF
few	NA	TRBJ2-7	TRBV11-2	TGTGCCAGCAGCTTAGTTCGTAGCGAGCAGTACTTC	CASSLVRSEQYF